Listed here are 25 T cell receptor beta chains from one sample, sequenced in a study of blood T cell repertoires in COVID-19. This table comes from immunoSEQ multiplex PCR, and its TCRdb copy is limited to in-frame clones, with some not included. The sample lists 270,000 or so clones, roughly nine tenths seen once, with 11% in the top ten. The material sequenced was peripheral blood. The receptors shown here come from a woman aged 25-40 years with COVID-19, enrolled during active disease.

This chain uses TRBV6-4 with TRBJ2-6; 8 bases agree with TRBD2. This CDR3 comprises 16 residues. Germline V gene data show CDR1 as MRHNA and CDR2 as SNTAGT. V lost 4 bases, J lost 0 bases, and 2 bases stayed unmatched. The DNA for the CDR3 is TGTGCCAGCAGTGTTAGCGGGACCTCTGGGGCCAACGTCCTGACTTTC. Translating it yields CASSVSGTSGANVLTF.

The chain combines TRBV7-6 with TRBJ2-1, with a weak D call TRBD1 (6 bases). CDR1 and CDR2 from the germline V gene are SGHVS and FNYEAQ. The CDR3 covers 16 residues. Between the trimmed V and J ends, which lost 3 bases and 0 bases, there was a span of 12 bases. CDR3 sequence reads: CASSFRGSPSYNEQFF. The CDR3 region has the DNA TGTGCCAGCAGCTTTAGGGGGAGCCCCTCCTACAATGAGCAGTTCTTC.

The chain is built from TRBV6-6 and TRBJ2-5; perhaps TRBD1 as D (5 bases). Per the germline V gene, CDR1 is MNHNY and CDR2 is SVGAGI (reference sequence). Between the trimmed V and J ends, which lost 2 bases and 1 base, there was a span of 5 bases. The CDR3 consists of 13 residues. The CDR3 DNA sequence: TGTGCCAGCAGTTACGACAGCCAAGAGACCCAGTACTTC. Amino acid sequence: CASSYDSQETQYF.

The chain combines TRBV7-9 with TRBJ1-2, with 10 nucleotides matching TRBD1. This CDR3 comprises 13 residues. The V gene's germline CDR1 is SEHNR and CDR2 FQNEAQ (reference sequence). V was pared by 3 bases and J by 7 bases, with 2 bases of the junction left unmatched. The CDR3 loop is CASSLGTGVGYTF. CDR3 coding DNA: TGTGCCAGCAGCTTGGGGACAGGGGTTGGCTACACCTTC.

The genes are TRBV10-3 and TRBJ1-1, with a tentative D call TRBD1 (6 bases). Germline V CDR1 and CDR2: ENHRY, SYGVKD. The CDR3 length is 14 residues. The V end lost 2 bases, the J end lost 1 base, and 8 bases lay between the germline ends. This CDR3 reads CAISETGPNTEAFF. The CDR3 nucleotides read TGTGCCATCAGTGAGACAGGGCCGAACACTGAAGCTTTCTTT.

This clone was picked up one time. The rearrangement joins TRBV7-8 to TRBJ1-3; D unresolved. Trimming stripped 4 bases from V and 0 bases from J, with 13 bases between. The CDR3 consists of 16 residues. Germline CDR1 SGHVS, CDR2 FQNEAQ. The CDR3 region has the DNA TGTGCCAGCAGCTCCCCCCACCGCGACTCTGGAAACACCATATATTTT. Its protein is CASSSPHRDSGNTIYF.

The V and J genes are TRBV7-6 and TRBJ1-1; 7 bases are shared with TRBD1. The CDR3 is 15 residues long. CDR1 and CDR2 from the germline V gene are SGHVS and FNYEAQ. Germline trimming cut 1 base from V and 6 bases from J; bases unmatched to any gene: 8. CDR3: CASSLGTQGGPEAFF. CDR3 in DNA: TGTGCCAGCAGCTTAGGTACGCAGGGGGGCCCTGAAGCTTTCTTT.

The chain combines TRBV5-1 with TRBJ1-1; 9 nucleotides agree with TRBD1. Germline CDR1 is SGHRS and CDR2 is YFSETQ. J was trimmed by 4 bases and V by 3 bases; bases with no gene match: 7. CDR3 length equals 15 residues. The CDR3 DNA sequence: TGCGCCAGCAGCTGGTTGGGACAGGGAGGCACTGAAGCTTTCTTT. Residues: CASSWLGQGGTEAFF.

The chain uses TRBV30 and TRBJ1-2; TRBD1 is a possible D gene (5 bases). Germline CDR1 GTSNPN, CDR2 SVGIG (reference sequence). Trimming took 5 bases from V and 2 from J, leaving 15 bases between them. This CDR3 has 14 residues. CDR3 region: CAWYNKGLNYGYTF. The CDR3 DNA reads TGTGCCTGGTATAATAAGGGGCTGAACTATGGCTACACCTTC. The full variable domain, with the rest looked up from reference TRBV30 and TRBJ1-2, is SQTIHQWPATLVQPVGSPLSLECTVEGTSNPNLYWYRQAAGRGLQLLFYSVGIGQISSEVPQNLSASRPQDRQFILSSKKLLLSDSGFYLCAWYNKGLNYGYTFGSGTRLTVV.

J is TRBJ2-5 and V is TRBV18; D is ambiguous. The CDR3 loop spans 14 amino acids. V dropped 3 bases and J dropped 2 bases, with 10 bases sitting between them. The germline V gene encodes CDR1 KGHSH and CDR2 LQKENI. DNA for the CDR3: TGTGCCAGCTCACCCCCGAGTCAACAAGAGACCCAGTACTTC. Translated: CASSPPSQQETQYF.

The genes are TRBV18 and TRBJ1-1; TRBD1 might be the D (5 bases). Germline loops: CDR1 KGHSH, CDR2 LQKENI. The CDR3 contains 15 residues. Trimming took off 2 bases at V and 3 bases at J, with 13 bases between the two ends. The CDR3 sequence is CASSPKGQVYTEAFF. For the CDR3, the DNA is TGTGCCAGCTCACCAAAGGGGCAGGTTTACACTGAAGCTTTCTTT.

This chain joins TRBV9 and TRBJ1-1; TRBD1 agrees at 9 bases. In germline, CDR1 is SGDLS, CDR2 YYNGEE. V shed 4 bases and J 3 bases; nucleotides not matched to a gene: 7. CDR3 length: 15 residues. The CDR3 reads CASSFKGQGDTEAFF. The CDR3 DNA reads as TGTGCCAGCAGCTTCAAGGGACAGGGAGACACTGAAGCTTTCTTT.

The chain joins TRBV6-1 to TRBJ1-1; the D is unclear. The CDR3 loop spans 13 amino acids. Looked up from germline, CDR1 is MNHNS and CDR2 is SASEGT. V shed 4 bases and J shed 9 bases, with 15 bases lying between them. DNA for the CDR3: TGTGCCAGCAGTGTTAGATTAACCCCGAAAGCTTTCTTT. Protein: CASSVRLTPKAFF.

This clone was seen a few times. V gene TRBV11-2 combines with J gene TRBJ1-5, with D unclear. The V and J ends lost 5 bases and 2 bases respectively, with 10 bases between them. Germline CDR1 is SGHAT and CDR2 is FQNNGV. The CDR3 spans 14 residues. CDR3 loop: CASSLAGGNQPQHF. The CDR3, as DNA: TGTGCCAGCAGCCTTGCGGGAGGCAATCAGCCCCAGCATTTT.

This clone was seen just once. V gene TRBV14 combines with J gene TRBJ2-1; TRBD2 agrees at 7 bases. Trimming removed 3 bases from V and 2 bases from J; junction bases left unmatched: 7. The length of the CDR3 is 16 residues. Germline assignment: CDR1 SGHDN and CDR2 FVKESK. The CDR3 DNA reads TGTGCCAGCAGCCATCCCAGCGGGGCCCCCTACAATGAGCAGTTCTTC. This sequence encodes CASSHPSGAPYNEQFF.

The chain has TRBV6-5 and TRBJ2-7, with a weak D call TRBD1 (5 bases). This CDR3 has 13 residues. With 7 bases removed from V and 2 bases from J, the gap between germline ends came to 12 bases. Germline V gene sequence: CDR1 MNHEY, CDR2 SVGAGI. CDR3 protein: CASISDSPYEQYF. In DNA form, the CDR3 reads TGTGCCAGCATTTCCGACAGCCCCTACGAGCAGTACTTC.

A remark on this clone: Other nucleotide sequences in the sample specify the same CDR3. The rearrangement uses TRBV29-1 and TRBJ1-1; possibly TRBD1 for D (5 bases). The germline V gene has CDR1 SQVTM and CDR2 ANQGSEA. The CDR3 spans 10 residues. V lost 6 bases to trimming and J lost 5 bases, with 7 bases between them. The CDR3 sequence: CSVGGTEAFF. Written as DNA, the CDR3 is TGCAGCGTGGGGGGGACTGAAGCTTTCTTT.

V gene TRBV19 combines with J gene TRBJ1-1; 11 bases are a match to TRBD1. With V trimmed by 7 bases and J by 10 bases, 8 bases remained unmatched. CDR1 and CDR2 (germline): LNHDA, SQIVND (reference sequence). This CDR3 has 13 amino acids. CDR3: CASNVRDRGRAFF. CDR3 nucleotide sequence: TGTGCCAGTAATGTCCGGGACAGGGGGAGAGCTTTCTTT.

The rearrangement joins TRBV5-6 to TRBJ2-5; the D gene could be TRBD1 or TRBD2 (5 bases each). This CDR3 is built from 14 residues. Germline V gives CDR1 SGHDT, CDR2 YYEEEE. Trimming pared 5 bases from V and 5 bases from J, leaving 16 bases between. The DNA for the CDR3 is TGTGCCAGCAGATTGCGGGCAGGGTTGGAGACCCAGTACTTC. It specifies CASRLRAGLETQYF.

The V call is TRBV6-5, the J call TRBJ2-2; 9 positions match TRBD2. The CDR3 has 15 amino acids. CDR1 and CDR2 (germline): MNHEY, SVGAGI. V trimming: 7 bases; J trimming: 2 bases; junction bases outside the gene matches: 5. The CDR3 is CASTSGGTNTGELFF. The CDR3 coding sequence is TGTGCCAGCACCAGCGGGGGGACAAACACCGGGGAGCTGTTTTTT.

The chain couples TRBV10-3 to TRBJ2-3; TRBD2 matches at 8 bases. The V gene's germline CDR1 is ENHRY and CDR2 SYGVKD. V lost 5 bases, J lost 4 bases, and 8 bases stayed unmatched. CDR3 size: 15 residues. CDR3 residues: CAISPNRGGADTQYF. In DNA, the CDR3 is TGTGCCATCAGTCCAAACCGGGGGGGCGCAGATACGCAGTATTTT.

V and J are TRBV12-3 or TRBV12-4 and TRBJ2-3; perhaps TRBD1 as D (5 bases). There are 13 residues in the CDR3. Trimming stripped 5 bases from V and 9 bases from J, with 15 bases between. The CDR3 spells CASSSQGLGTQYF. The DNA of the CDR3 is TGTGCCAGCAGTAGTCAGGGTCTAGGGACGCAGTATTTT.

The chain carries TRBV29-1 and TRBJ1-2; D is undetermined. V lost 7 bases to trimming and J lost 2 bases, with 14 bases between them. CDR3 length: 13 residues. Germline V gene sequence: CDR1 SQVTM, CDR2 ANQGSEA. The CDR3 spells CSAKGGLNYGYTF. The CDR3 bases are TGCAGCGCCAAAGGCGGGCTCAACTATGGCTACACCTTC.

The rearrangement links TRBV28 to TRBJ1-3; weak D call: TRBD1 (6 bases). V was clipped by 7 bases and J by 4 bases, with 20 bases between them. The CDR3 length is 16 residues. CDR1 MDHEN and CDR2 SYDVKM come from the germline V gene. The CDR3 region has the DNA TGTGCCAGCACGAGGTTGGGGCAGGGGAGAGGAAACACCATATATTTT. It codes for CASTRLGQGRGNTIYF. The full variable domain, completed using reference TRBV28 and TRBJ1-3, is DVKVTQSSRYLVKRTGEKVFLECVQDMDHENMFWYRQDPGLGLRLIYFSYDVKMKEKGDIPEGYSVSREKKERFSLILESASTNQTSMYLCASTRLGQGRGNTIYFGEGSWLTVV.

V usage is TRBV7-8 and J usage is TRBJ1-3; a weak D match, TRBD1 (5 bases). CDR1 and CDR2 from the germline V gene are SGHVS and FQNEAQ. Trimming left V 0 bases short and J 1 base short, with 16 bases between. The CDR3 extends over 18 amino acids. The CDR3 region is CASSLARKGRGSGNTIYF. DNA of the CDR3: TGTGCCAGCAGCTTAGCTAGGAAGGGAAGGGGATCTGGAAACACCATATATTTT.